The clone carrying this TCR delta chain was counted between two and nine times. The protein that TCRdb holds for this DNA derives from a much larger clone and differs from the translated DNA at residue 6, which likely indicates a read error; the protein shown here is translated from the DNA. The sample originates from a study of γδ T cells in repeated Plasmodium falciparum infection. TCRdb reran clone calling via CATT on the multiplex PCR reads. The repertoire consists of 93,000 or so delta-chain clones, with approximately 0.96% occurring once and the leading ten covering over 8.5%. Vgamma9/Vdelta2+ and Vdelta2-negative gammadelta T cells were flow-sorted from PBMC for bulk sequencing. The V gene's germline CDR1 is TVYSNPD and CDR2 GDNSRS (reference sequence). This CDR3 is 28 amino acids long. Between the trimmed V and J ends, which lost 0 bases and 0 bases, there was a span of 45 bases.

The receptor's source is a pool of human donors (malaria-infected and uninfected, not separated). The sample was gamma-delta T cells from blood. The chain has TRDV3 and TRDJ3; D might be TRDD3 (6 bases). TCRdb does not report a J gene; here it was assigned by matching the DNA to germline references. The CDR3 reads CAFRPDPPDGKAIWGWVGCSWDTRQMFF. The CDR3 nucleotides read TGTGCCTTTAGGCCTGACCCACCAGACGGAAAAGCAATCTGGGGATGGGTGGGCTGCTCCTGGGACACCCGACAGATGTTTTTC. Together with reference TRDV3 and TRDJ3, the CDR3 gives the full variable domain: CDKVTQSSPDQTVASGSEVVLLCTYDTVYSNPDLFWYRIRPDYSFQFVFYGDNSRSEGADFTQGRFSVKHILTQKAFHLVISPVRTEDSATYYCAFRPDPPDGKAIWGWVGCSWDTRQMFFGTGIKLFVEP.